The 9 T cell receptor beta chains given below trace back to one sample, sequenced in a study of shared clonotypes between healthy human individuals. TCRdb's table, derived via immunoSEQ multiplex PCR, lists solely in-frame clones and lacks some. The top ten hold about 0.39% of the sample, which has millions of clones, 80% to 95% seen once. Material: naive CD4+ T cells from PBMCs. Subset reported: CD45RA+ positively selected. Receptor source: a young man in good health. Some clones in this sample may be carry-over from other donors' samples.

There are a few counts of this clone. This rearrangement joins TRBV30 to TRBJ1-1; 7 positions agree with TRBD1. V trimming: 5 bases; J trimming: 3 bases; junction bases outside the gene matches: 6. The CDR3 length is 13 residues. Germline CDR1 is GTSNPN and CDR2 is SVGIG (reference sequence). CDR3 DNA sequence: TGTGCCTGGGTTGGACAGGAGGACACTGAAGCTTTCTTT. It encodes CAWVGQEDTEAFF.

J is TRBJ1-1 and V is TRBV5-4, with a weak D call TRBD1 (6 bases). Germline-derived CDR1 and CDR2 are SGHNT and YYREEE (reference sequence). The CDR3 consists of 15 residues. Between the trimmed V and J ends, which lost 2 bases and 1 base, there was a span of 12 bases. CDR3 DNA sequence: TGTGCCAGCAGCTTCGGGGGGCGGGCGAACACTGAAGCTTTCTTT. Amino acid sequence: CASSFGGRANTEAFF. Supplemented by reference TRBV5-4 and TRBJ1-1, the full variable domain reads ETGVTQSPTHLIKTRGQQVTLRCSSQSGHNTVSWYQQALGQGPQFIFQYYREEENGRGNFPPRFSGLQFPNYSSELNVNALELDDSALYLCASSFGGRANTEAFFGQGTRLTVV.

The chain employs TRBV5-1 and TRBJ1-3; 8 bases fit TRBD1. The junction had 9 bases not matched to a gene; V was cut back by 3 bases and J by 4 bases. This CDR3 has 16 amino acids. CDR1 SGHRS and CDR2 YFSETQ come from the germline V gene. The CDR3 region is CASSSAPGQGGNTIYF. CDR3 bases: TGCGCCAGCAGCTCGGCACCCGGACAGGGAGGAAACACCATATATTTT.

The V call is TRBV29-1, the J call TRBJ2-7; TRBD2 is a possible D gene (6 bases). This CDR3 comprises 12 residues. The germline V gene encodes CDR1 SQVTM and CDR2 ANQGSEA. With 6 bases removed from V and 3 bases from J, the gap between germline ends came to 12 bases. The CDR3 DNA reads as TGCAGCGTGGGCGGGGTATACTACGAGCAGTACTTC. This translates into CSVGGVYYEQYF.

The chain couples TRBV10-3 to TRBJ1-2, with D uncertain. The CDR3 length is 13 residues. CDR1 is ENHRY and CDR2 is SYGVKD in the germline V gene. V lost 7 bases and J lost 7, with 16 bases in between. CDR3 nucleotides: TGTGCCATCACTAAGGACCCCTCGCTTGGCTACACCTTC. This encodes CAITKDPSLGYTF.

V and J are TRBV5-6 and TRBJ1-1, with 8 bases identical to TRBD1. V dropped 3 bases and J dropped 7; count of bases not matched to a gene: 8. The CDR3 runs to 14 residues. Germline V lookup: CDR1 SGHDT, CDR2 YYEEEE. CDR3 residues: CASSSDRGLGEAFF. The CDR3 region has the DNA TGTGCCAGCAGCTCCGACAGGGGATTGGGTGAAGCTTTCTTT.

This clone showed up just once. In DNA, the CDR3 is TGTGCCATCGGTTCTTCAGGGACTGGAAACACCATATATTTT. Translated, it gives CAIGSSGTGNTIYF. The rearrangement joins TRBV10-3 to TRBJ1-3; D is perhaps TRBD1 (5 bases). The ends were cut back, 8 bases at V and 2 bases at J, with 13 bases in the middle. This CDR3 comprises 14 residues. Per germline, CDR1 ENHRY and CDR2 SYGVKD.

CDR3 loop: CASSRVGAGGNQETQYF. The CDR3 DNA reads as TGTGCCAGCAGCCGGGTGGGCGCGGGAGGGAACCAAGAGACCCAGTACTTC. The chain uses TRBV5-6 and TRBJ2-5; 9 bases align to TRBD2. Per germline, CDR1 SGHDT and CDR2 YYEEEE. The CDR3 runs to 17 residues. The ends lost 4 bases at V and 0 bases at J; junction bases unmatched: 10.

V is TRBV19 and J is TRBJ1-1; the D is unclear. The V gene's germline CDR1 is LNHDA and CDR2 SQIVND (reference sequence). V lost 5 bases, J lost 1 base, and 14 bases lay in between. The CDR3 totals 15 residues. Written as DNA, the CDR3 is TGTGCCAGTAGTGCCCGCTCGACGGAGAACACTGAAGCTTTCTTT. It codes for CASSARSTENTEAFF.